The 2 T cell receptor beta chains listed next were all sequenced from one sample in a study of blood T cell repertoires in COVID-19. The repertoire was sequenced with immunoSEQ multiplex PCR; TCRdb's copy has only in-frame clones and lacks some. The table has 81,000 or so clones, 89% seen once. Specimen: peripheral blood. The receptors shown here come from a man in his 70s with active or convalescent COVID-19.

This clone was observed once. V gene TRBV7-9 combines with J gene TRBJ2-1; unclear D gene. V lost 5 bases to trimming and J lost 8 bases, with 7 bases between them. CDR1 and CDR2 (germline): SEHNR, FQNEAQ (reference sequence). The CDR3 has 11 amino acids. The CDR3 bases are TGTGCCAGCAGCACTCGAGATGAGCAGTTCTTC. Its protein is CASSTRDEQFF. Complete variable domain (other parts from reference TRBV7-9 and TRBJ2-1): DTGVSQNPRHKITKRGQNVTFRCDPISEHNRLYWYRQTLGQGPEFLTYFQNEAQLEKSRLLSDRFSAERPKGSFSTLEIQRTEQGDSAMYLCASSTRDEQFFGPGTRLTVL.

The CDR3 DNA reads TGTGCCAGCAGCTCTACGTGGACAGCTAACTATGGCTACACCTTC. Encoded protein: CASSSTWTANYGYTF. The chain uses TRBV11-2 and TRBJ1-2; possible D gene TRBD1, 6 bases. In germline, CDR1 is SGHAT, CDR2 FQNNGV. The CDR3 sequence is 15 residues long. The V end lost 4 bases, the J end lost 0 bases, and 12 bases lay between the germline ends. The variable domain in full, completed from reference TRBV11-2 and TRBJ1-2, reads EAGVAQSPRYKIIEKRQSVAFWCNPISGHATLYWYQQILGQGPKLLIQFQNNGVVDDSQLPKDRFSAERLKGVDSTLKIQPAKLEDSAVYLCASSSTWTANYGYTFGSGTRLTVV.